This TCR beta chain emerged from a study of response to subunit inactivated influenza vaccine. Per germline, CDR1 MGHDK and CDR2 SYGVNS. This CDR3 region has 15 residues. With 5 bases removed from V and 0 bases from J, the gap between germline ends came to 14 bases. TCRdb reprocessed the RT-PCR reads with MiXCR, giving one entry per CDR3 protein. The repertoire has more than 550,000 distinct CDR3 sequences, about 11% of them found once; the top ten carry 9.5% to 13%. V is TRBV25-1 and J is TRBJ2-7; the D gene is possibly TRBD1 (6 bases). This sample comprised PBMCs from blood, obtained on the day of vaccination. The origin of this receptor is a man in his fifties or sixties who received an inactivated influenza vaccine. In nucleotides, the CDR3 is TGTGCCAGCAGTCAAGCCGACAGGTCCTCCTACGAGCAGTACTTC. Its protein is CASSQADRSSYEQYF.